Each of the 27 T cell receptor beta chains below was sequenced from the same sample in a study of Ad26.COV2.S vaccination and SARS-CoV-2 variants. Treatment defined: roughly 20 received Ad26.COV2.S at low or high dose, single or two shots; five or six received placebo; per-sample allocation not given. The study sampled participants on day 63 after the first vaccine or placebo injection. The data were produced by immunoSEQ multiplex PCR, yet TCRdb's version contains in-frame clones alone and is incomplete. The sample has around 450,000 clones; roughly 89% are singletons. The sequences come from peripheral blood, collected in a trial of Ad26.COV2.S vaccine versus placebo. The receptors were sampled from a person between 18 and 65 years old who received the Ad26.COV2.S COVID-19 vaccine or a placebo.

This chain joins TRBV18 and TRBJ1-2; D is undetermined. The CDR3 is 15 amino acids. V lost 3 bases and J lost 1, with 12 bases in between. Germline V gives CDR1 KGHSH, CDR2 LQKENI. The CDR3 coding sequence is TGTGCCAGCTCACCGTTTGAACAGTTTAACTATGGCTACACCTTC. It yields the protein CASSPFEQFNYGYTF.

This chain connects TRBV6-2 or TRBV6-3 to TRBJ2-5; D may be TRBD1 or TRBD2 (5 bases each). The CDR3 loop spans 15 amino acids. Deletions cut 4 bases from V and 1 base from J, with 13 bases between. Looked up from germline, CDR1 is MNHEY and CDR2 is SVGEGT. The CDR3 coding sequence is TGTGCCAGCAGTTTAAGGGAAGGGACCCAAGAGACCCAGTACTTC. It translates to CASSLREGTQETQYF.

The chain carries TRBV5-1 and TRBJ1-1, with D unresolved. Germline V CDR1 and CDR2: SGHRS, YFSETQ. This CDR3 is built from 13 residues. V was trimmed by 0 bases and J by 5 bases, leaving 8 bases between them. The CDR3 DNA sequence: TGCGCCAGCAGCTTGGTCGTAGGGACTGAAGCTTTCTTT. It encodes CASSLVVGTEAFF.

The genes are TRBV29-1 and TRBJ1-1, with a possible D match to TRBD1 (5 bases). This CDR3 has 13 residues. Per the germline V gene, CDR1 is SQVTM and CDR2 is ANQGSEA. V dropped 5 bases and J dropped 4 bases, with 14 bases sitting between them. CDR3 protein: CSVKIQGATEAFF. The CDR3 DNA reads TGCAGCGTTAAGATTCAGGGTGCCACTGAAGCTTTCTTT.

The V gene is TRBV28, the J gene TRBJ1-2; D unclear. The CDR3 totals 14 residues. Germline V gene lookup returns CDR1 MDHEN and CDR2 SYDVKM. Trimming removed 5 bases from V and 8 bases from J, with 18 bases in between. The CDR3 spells CASSHRDYLGGYTF. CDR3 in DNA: TGTGCCAGCAGTCACCGGGATTACCTCGGCGGCTACACCTTC.

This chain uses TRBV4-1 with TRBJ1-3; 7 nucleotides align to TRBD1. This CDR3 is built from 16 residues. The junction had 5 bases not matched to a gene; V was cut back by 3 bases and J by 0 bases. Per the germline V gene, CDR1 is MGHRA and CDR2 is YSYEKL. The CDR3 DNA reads TGCGCCAGCAGCCATTGGACAGGAAGCTCTGGAAACACCATATATTTT. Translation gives CASSHWTGSSGNTIYF.

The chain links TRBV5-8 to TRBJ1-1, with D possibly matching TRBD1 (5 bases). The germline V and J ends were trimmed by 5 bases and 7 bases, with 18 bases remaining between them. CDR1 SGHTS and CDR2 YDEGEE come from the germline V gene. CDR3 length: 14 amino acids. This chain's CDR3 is CASSPGSGIIEAFF. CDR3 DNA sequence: TGTGCCAGCAGTCCAGGGAGTGGAATAATTGAAGCTTTCTTT.

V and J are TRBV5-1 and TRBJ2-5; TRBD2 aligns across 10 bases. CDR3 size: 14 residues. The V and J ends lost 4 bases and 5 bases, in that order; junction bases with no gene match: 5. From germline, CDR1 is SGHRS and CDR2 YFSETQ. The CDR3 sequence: CASSPASGSETQYF. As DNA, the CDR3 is TGCGCCAGCAGCCCGGCTAGCGGGAGTGAGACCCAGTACTTC.

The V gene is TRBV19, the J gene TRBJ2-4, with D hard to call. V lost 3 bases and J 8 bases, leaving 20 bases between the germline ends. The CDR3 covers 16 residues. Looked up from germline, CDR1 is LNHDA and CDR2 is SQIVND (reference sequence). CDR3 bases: TGTGCCAGTAGTATTTACTCCCCACAGACCCCGGACATTCAGTACTTC. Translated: CASSIYSPQTPDIQYF.

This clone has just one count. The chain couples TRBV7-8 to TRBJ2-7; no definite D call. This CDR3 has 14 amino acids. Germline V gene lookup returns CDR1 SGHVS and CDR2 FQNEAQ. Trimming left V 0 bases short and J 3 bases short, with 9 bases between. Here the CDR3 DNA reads TGTGCCAGCAGCTTAGCGAGTTTCATCTACGAGCAGTACTTC. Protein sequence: CASSLASFIYEQYF.

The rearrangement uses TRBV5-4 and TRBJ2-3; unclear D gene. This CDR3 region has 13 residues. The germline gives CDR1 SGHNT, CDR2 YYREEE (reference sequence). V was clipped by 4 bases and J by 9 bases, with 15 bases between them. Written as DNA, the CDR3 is TGTGCCAGCAGCGTTGGAAGAGAACCAACGCAGTATTTT. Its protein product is CASSVGREPTQYF.

CDR3 residues: CASREALTGDNGYTF. Written as DNA, the CDR3 is TGTGCCAGCAGGGAGGCTCTGACAGGGGATAATGGCTACACCTTC. The chain recombines TRBV6-5 with TRBJ1-2; 8 nucleotides align to TRBD1. There are 15 residues in the CDR3. The ends lost 6 bases at V and 6 bases at J; junction bases unmatched: 12. Germline assignment: CDR1 MNHEY and CDR2 SVGAGI.

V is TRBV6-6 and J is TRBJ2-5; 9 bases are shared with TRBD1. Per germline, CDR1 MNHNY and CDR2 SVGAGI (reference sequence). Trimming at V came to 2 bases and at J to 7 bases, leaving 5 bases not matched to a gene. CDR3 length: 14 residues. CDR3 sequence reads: CASSYETGGRTQYF. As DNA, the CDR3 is TGTGCCAGCAGTTACGAGACAGGGGGAAGGACCCAGTACTTC.

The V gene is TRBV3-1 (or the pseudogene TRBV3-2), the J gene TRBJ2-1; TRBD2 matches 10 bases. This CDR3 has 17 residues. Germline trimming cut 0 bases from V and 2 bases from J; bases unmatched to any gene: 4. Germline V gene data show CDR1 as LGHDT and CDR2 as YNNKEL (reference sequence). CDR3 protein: CASSQDQRGGPYNEQFF. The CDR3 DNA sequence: TGTGCCAGCAGCCAAGACCAGCGGGGGGGCCCCTACAATGAGCAGTTCTTC.

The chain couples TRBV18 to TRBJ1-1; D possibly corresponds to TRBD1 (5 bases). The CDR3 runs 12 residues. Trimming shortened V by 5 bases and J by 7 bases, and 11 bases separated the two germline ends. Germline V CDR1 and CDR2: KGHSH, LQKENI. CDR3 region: CASSADRGEAFF. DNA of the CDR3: TGTGCCAGCTCAGCCGACAGAGGTGAAGCTTTCTTT.

For the CDR3, the DNA is TGTGCCAGCAGCTCCCACCGGGGGGGATACGAGCAGTACTTC. It specifies CASSSHRGGYEQYF. The chain has TRBV13 and TRBJ2-7; TRBD2 matches at 8 bases. CDR3 length equals 14 residues. CDR1 PRHDT and CDR2 FYEKMQ come from the germline V gene (reference sequence). Trimming removed 4 bases from V and 4 bases from J; junction bases left unmatched: 6.

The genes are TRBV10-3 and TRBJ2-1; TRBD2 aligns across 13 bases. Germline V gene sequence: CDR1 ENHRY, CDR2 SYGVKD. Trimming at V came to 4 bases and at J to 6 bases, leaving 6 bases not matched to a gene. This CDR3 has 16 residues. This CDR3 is CAISVETSGRFNEQFF. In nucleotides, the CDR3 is TGTGCCATCAGTGTCGAGACTAGCGGGAGGTTCAATGAGCAGTTCTTC.

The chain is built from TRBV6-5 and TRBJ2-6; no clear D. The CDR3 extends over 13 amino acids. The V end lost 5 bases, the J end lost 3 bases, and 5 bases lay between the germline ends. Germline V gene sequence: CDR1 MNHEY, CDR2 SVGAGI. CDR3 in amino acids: CASSLNGANVLTF. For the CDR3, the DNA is TGTGCCAGCAGTCTTAATGGGGCCAACGTCCTGACTTTC.

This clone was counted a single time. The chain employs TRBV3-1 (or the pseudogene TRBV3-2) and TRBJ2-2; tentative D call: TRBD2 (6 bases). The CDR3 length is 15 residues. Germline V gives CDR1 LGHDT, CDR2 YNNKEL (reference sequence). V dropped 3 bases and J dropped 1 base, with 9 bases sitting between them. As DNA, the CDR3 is TGTGCCAGCAGCCATCTGGGGGGGAACACCGGGGAGCTGTTTTTT. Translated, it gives CASSHLGGNTGELFF.

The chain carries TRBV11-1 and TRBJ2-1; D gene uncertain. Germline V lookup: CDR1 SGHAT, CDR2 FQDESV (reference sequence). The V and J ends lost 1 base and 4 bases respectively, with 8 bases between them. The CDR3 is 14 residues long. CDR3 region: CASSLVQSYNEQFF. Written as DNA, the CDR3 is TGTGCCAGCAGCTTAGTCCAGTCTTACAATGAGCAGTTCTTC.

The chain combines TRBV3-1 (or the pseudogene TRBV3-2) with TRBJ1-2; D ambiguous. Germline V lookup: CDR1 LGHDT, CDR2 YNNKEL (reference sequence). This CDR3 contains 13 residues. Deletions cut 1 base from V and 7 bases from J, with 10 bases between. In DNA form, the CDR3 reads TGTGCCAGCAGCCAAGGAGAACAGTTTGGCTACACCTTC. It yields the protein CASSQGEQFGYTF.

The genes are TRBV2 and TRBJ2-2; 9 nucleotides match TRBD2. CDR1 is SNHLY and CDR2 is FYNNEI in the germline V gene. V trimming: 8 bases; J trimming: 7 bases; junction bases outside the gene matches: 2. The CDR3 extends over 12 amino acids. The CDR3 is CASVREGGELFF. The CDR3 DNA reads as TGTGCCAGCGTGCGGGAGGGCGGGGAGCTGTTTTTT.

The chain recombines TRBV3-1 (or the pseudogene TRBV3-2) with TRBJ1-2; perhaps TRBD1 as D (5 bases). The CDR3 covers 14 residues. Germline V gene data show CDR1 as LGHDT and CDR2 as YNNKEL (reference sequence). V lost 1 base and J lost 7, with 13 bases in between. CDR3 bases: TGTGCCAGCAGCCAAGTCGGGGGGGTTGGTGGCTACACCTTC. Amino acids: CASSQVGGVGGYTF.

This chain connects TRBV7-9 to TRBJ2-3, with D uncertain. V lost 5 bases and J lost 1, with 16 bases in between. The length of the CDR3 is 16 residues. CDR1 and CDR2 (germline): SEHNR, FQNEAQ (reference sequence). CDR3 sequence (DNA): TGTGCCAGCAGCCCAAGTCGACGGCAAGGCACAGATACGCAGTATTTT. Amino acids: CASSPSRRQGTDTQYF.

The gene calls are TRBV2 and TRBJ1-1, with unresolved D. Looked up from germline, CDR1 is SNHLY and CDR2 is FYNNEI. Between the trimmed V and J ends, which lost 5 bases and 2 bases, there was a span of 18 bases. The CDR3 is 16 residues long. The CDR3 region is CASSYFGVIANTEAFF. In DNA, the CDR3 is TGTGCCAGCAGTTACTTCGGGGTGATAGCAAACACTGAAGCTTTCTTT.

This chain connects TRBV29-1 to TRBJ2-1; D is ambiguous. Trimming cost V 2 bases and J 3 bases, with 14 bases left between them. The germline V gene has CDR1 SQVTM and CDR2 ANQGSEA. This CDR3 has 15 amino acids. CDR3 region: CSVEFDPNVYNEQFF. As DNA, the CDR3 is TGCAGCGTTGAATTCGATCCGAACGTCTACAATGAGCAGTTCTTC.

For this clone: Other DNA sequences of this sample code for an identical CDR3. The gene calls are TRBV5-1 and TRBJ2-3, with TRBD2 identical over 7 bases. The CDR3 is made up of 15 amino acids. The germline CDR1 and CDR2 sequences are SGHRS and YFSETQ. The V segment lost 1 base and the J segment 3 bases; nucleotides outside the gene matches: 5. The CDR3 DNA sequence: TGCGCCAGCAGCTTGTCCGGGGGAGGGACAGATACGCAGTATTTT. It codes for CASSLSGGGTDTQYF.